The rows below give T cell receptor beta chains drawn from one sample of a study of beta chain features in type 1 diabetes. Sequencing used immunoSEQ multiplex PCR; TCRdb keeps in-frame clones, though not all of them. The data show under 450,000 clones, with approximately 14% seen just once and roughly 0.04% held by the top ten. The sample comprised naive CD4+ T cells from blood. These receptors came from a man aged 25 to 45 in good health. CDR3s include the opening cysteine and the closing phenylalanine or tryptophan. D genes are given only for firm matches. Where a row states a size, it is once, few, many or the class of an expanded clone; other rows omit it.

d_call	cdr3_length	v_call	j_call	clone_size	cdr3_nt	cdr3_aa
NA	12	TRBV19	TRBJ1-5	few	TGTGCCAGTACCTATAGCAATCAGCCCCAGCATTTT	CASTYSNQPQHF
NA	15	TRBV29-1	TRBJ2-3	many	TGCAGCGTTGAGTTAGCGTTCCCTAGCACAGATACGCAGTATTTT	CSVELAFPSTDTQYF
NA	12	TRBV6-6	TRBJ2-5	NA	TGTGCCAGCAGACTAAGGGAAGAGACCCAGTACTTC	CASRLREETQYF
TRBD1	14	TRBV2	TRBJ1-6	few	TGTGCCAGCAGTCTGGACAGGAAGAATTCACCCCTCCACTTT	CASSLDRKNSPLHF
NA	15	TRBV12-5	TRBJ2-5	NA	TGTGCTAGTGGTTTGGGGTCCCCTGACGGAAAGACCCAGTACTTC	CASGLGSPDGKTQYF
NA	13	TRBV4-1	TRBJ2-5	NA	TGCGCCAGCAGCCAAGTTGGGGGCGGGAGCCAGTACTTC	CASSQVGGGSQYF
NA	15	TRBV30	TRBJ2-2	few	TGTGCCTGGACCCCGGAGGGGTTGAACACCGGGGAGCTGTTTTTT	CAWTPEGLNTGELFF
TRBD1	13	TRBV29-1	TRBJ1-5	NA	TGCAGCGTTGCGACAGGGTATTCTCAGCCCCAGCATTTT	CSVATGYSQPQHF
NA	13	TRBV5-1	TRBJ2-7	NA	TGCGCCAGCAGCTTCGGCAGGGTGCGCGAGCAGTACTTC	CASSFGRVREQYF
NA	13	TRBV5-4	TRBJ2-5	NA	TGTGCCAGCAGCTTGTGGCAGAGGCAGACCCAGTACTTC	CASSLWQRQTQYF
NA	13	TRBV5-4	TRBJ2-3	NA	TGTGCCAGCAGCTATGGCGGCGAGGATACGCAGTATTTT	CASSYGGEDTQYF
NA	13	TRBV7-2	TRBJ2-1	few	TGTGCCAGCAGCTCTTCCCTACCCACTGAGCAGTTCTTC	CASSSSLPTEQFF
NA	14	TRBV29-1	TRBJ2-3	few	TGCAGCGTTGTTGTGGGGGGCCAGAAAGATACGCAGTATTTT	CSVVVGGQKDTQYF
TRBD2	16	TRBV19	TRBJ2-5	few	TGTGCCAGTAGTACAGCGCGGGGGGGCCATCCTGGGACCCAGTACTTC	CASSTARGGHPGTQYF
TRBD1	12	TRBV6-6	TRBJ2-5	few	TGTGCCGTTCGGGACAGACAAGAGACCCAGTACTTC	CAVRDRQETQYF
TRBD1	14	TRBV5-4	TRBJ2-1	few	TGTGCCAGCAGCTTGTCGGGACAGCACAATGAGCAGTTCTTC	CASSLSGQHNEQFF
NA	14	TRBV5-1	TRBJ1-1	NA	TGCGCCAGCAGCCCGACGGTGCGGAACACTGAAGCTTTCTTT	CASSPTVRNTEAFF
NA	16	TRBV7-2	TRBJ2-1	NA	TGTGCCAGCAGCTTAGTCGCGACTAGGTACTACAATGAGCAGTTCTTC	CASSLVATRYYNEQFF
NA	15	TRBV29-1	TRBJ2-3	few	TGCAGCGTTGCGGGGCAGGGGAAAGGCACAGATACGCAGTATTTT	CSVAGQGKGTDTQYF
NA	13	TRBV7-8	TRBJ1-5	NA	TGTGCCAGCAGCTTGCGGAGCAATCAGCCCCAGCATTTT	CASSLRSNQPQHF
TRBD2	16	TRBV7-2	TRBJ2-3	few	TGTGCCAGCAGCTTATGGCTAGCGGGGTCCACAGATACGCAGTATTTT	CASSLWLAGSTDTQYF
TRBD2	16	TRBV11-2	TRBJ2-3	few	TGTGCCAGCAGCAGTATAGCGGGGGGGCTGAGTGATACGCAGTATTTT	CASSSIAGGLSDTQYF
TRBD1	16	TRBV7-8	TRBJ2-3	few	TGTGCCAGCAGCTTAGCTGGGACAGGGGTAGGAGATACGCAGTATTTT	CASSLAGTGVGDTQYF
NA	16	TRBV4-1	TRBJ2-7	few	TGCGCCAGCAGCCCAGACTCCGGGCAGAGTGGGTACGAGCAGTACTTC	CASSPDSGQSGYEQYF
NA	12	TRBV30	TRBJ2-3	few	TGTGCCTGCATACGAGGCACAGATACGCAGTATTTT	CACIRGTDTQYF
NA	14	TRBV2	TRBJ1-4	NA	TGTGCCAGCAGGCCATGGACAGTGGATGAAAAACTGTTTTTT	CASRPWTVDEKLFF
NA	13	TRBV18	TRBJ2-3	NA	TGTGCCAGCTCACCACCAGGGACAGATACGCAGTATTTT	CASSPPGTDTQYF
TRBD2	16	TRBV7-9	TRBJ2-5	NA	TGTGCCAGCAGCCCGAGAGGACTAGCGGGAGTGGAGACCCAGTACTTC	CASSPRGLAGVETQYF
NA	15	TRBV7-9	TRBJ1-3	NA	TGTGCCAGCAGCTCGAGGGTCAACTCTGGAAACACCATATATTTT	CASSSRVNSGNTIYF
NA	14	TRBV19	TRBJ2-2	NA	TGTGCCAGTAGTATAAGGGCAGGGACCGGGGAGCTGTTTTTT	CASSIRAGTGELFF
NA	14	TRBV14	TRBJ1-2	few	TGTGCCAGCAGCCAACGCCGGGTGAACTATGGCTACACCTTC	CASSQRRVNYGYTF
TRBD1	15	TRBV7-9	TRBJ1-4	NA	TGTGCCAGCAGCCGATCTCGACAGGGTAATGAAAAACTGTTTTTT	CASSRSRQGNEKLFF
NA	13	TRBV9	TRBJ1-1	NA	TGTGCCAGCAGCGCAGGACAGAACACTGAAGCTTTCTTT	CASSAGQNTEAFF
NA	14	TRBV7-9	TRBJ2-1	NA	TGTGCCAGCAGCTTAGCGTCTTCTATCAATGAGCAGTTCTTC	CASSLASSINEQFF
NA	11	TRBV9	TRBJ2-6	NA	TGTGCCAGCAGCGTCGACAACGTCCTGACTTTC	CASSVDNVLTF
NA	11	TRBV20-1	TRBJ2-7	NA	TGCAGTGCTAGACTGAAGGGAGAGCAGTACTTC	CSARLKGEQYF
NA	10	TRBV20-1	TRBJ2-3	few	TGCAGTGCCAAAACCGATACGCAGTATTTT	CSAKTDTQYF
NA	13	TRBV29-1	TRBJ2-2	many	TGCAGCGTTGTTCACCAGAACACCGGGGAGCTGTTTTTT	CSVVHQNTGELFF
TRBD2	16	TRBV4-2	TRBJ2-5	few	TGTGCCAGCAGCCAAGTCGCGGGAGAGGGGAGAGAGACCCAGTACTTC	CASSQVAGEGRETQYF
NA	12	TRBV30	TRBJ2-5	NA	TGTGCCTGGAGTGGGCTGCAAGAGACCCAGTACTTC	CAWSGLQETQYF
TRBD2	17	TRBV13	TRBJ2-1	NA	TGTGCCAGCAGCTGGCTAGCGGTCCCCGGCTCCTACAATGAGCAGTTCTTC	CASSWLAVPGSYNEQFF
NA	13	TRBV6-5	TRBJ2-5	few	TGTGCCAGCTCCGGGACTCCCAAAGAGACCCAGTACTTC	CASSGTPKETQYF
TRBD1	15	TRBV9	TRBJ1-4	NA	TGTGCCAGCAGCTCAAACAGGGGGCCATCGGAAAAACTGTTTTTT	CASSSNRGPSEKLFF
NA	13	TRBV29-1	TRBJ2-7	NA	TGCAGCGTTGAGGTTCGGGGGAACTACGAGCAGTACTTC	CSVEVRGNYEQYF
TRBD2	12	TRBV15	TRBJ2-5	NA	TGTGCCACCCGCGGGGGGGCCGAGACCCAGTACTTC	CATRGGAETQYF
NA	11	TRBV18	TRBJ2-3	few	TGTGCCAGCTCCTACGCAGATACGCAGTATTTT	CASSYADTQYF
NA	13	TRBV14	TRBJ2-5	few	TGTGCCAGCAGCTCCTTATCGGAAGAGACCCAGTACTTC	CASSSLSEETQYF
NA	12	TRBV4-1	TRBJ2-5	few	TGCGCCAGCAGCCAAGATATCGGGACCCAGTACTTC	CASSQDIGTQYF
TRBD2	15	TRBV2	TRBJ2-3	NA	TGTGCCAACTACGGACGTCTAGCGGGAGTAGATACGCAGTATTTT	CANYGRLAGVDTQYF
TRBD1	11	TRBV29-1	TRBJ1-2	few	TGCAGCGTCCGGGACAGGGGCGGCTACACCTTC	CSVRDRGGYTF
TRBD1	14	TRBV9	TRBJ1-4	NA	TGTGCCAGCAGCGACAGGGGGGTCGAGGAAAAACTGTTTTTT	CASSDRGVEEKLFF
NA	12	TRBV9	TRBJ1-6	few	TGTGCCAGCAGCGTATATAATTCACCCCTCCACTTT	CASSVYNSPLHF
NA	15	TRBV18	TRBJ2-5	NA	TGTGCCAGCTCACCCTTTAGTGACGGACAAGAGACCCAGTACTTC	CASSPFSDGQETQYF
TRBD1	18	TRBV14	TRBJ1-1	few	TGTGCCAGCAGCCGACTATACGACCGACAGGGGTTGAACACTGAAGCTTTCTTT	CASSRLYDRQGLNTEAFF
NA	15	TRBV6-5	TRBJ1-2	NA	TGTGCCAGTAGCCGAGACCAAAATATAAACTATGGCTACACCTTC	CASSRDQNINYGYTF